One sample yielded the 18 T cell receptor beta chains listed below, sequenced in a study of CD8 T cells in Susac syndrome (dated by TCRdb to the late 2010s). Library preparation was by the immunoSEQ multiplex PCR assay. RNA was extracted using the RNeasy kit, and roughly 0.5 to 1 microgram was reverse transcribed with random hexamers. TCRdb reprocessed the public reads (quality trimming at Q25 with fastp, clone calling with MiXCR) and kept in-frame beta chains. Identical CDR3 protein sequences are pooled into one entry, listed with their most common genes and DNA. For this sample the table gives about 200,000 distinct CDR3 sequences, of which approximately 95% were detected only once. The ten largest make up approximately 0.1% of the sample. What was sequenced was CD4+ T cells from PBMCs. The source of these receptors is a human donor in good health.

The chain recombines TRBV6-5 with TRBJ1-2, with a tentative D call TRBD1 (6 bases). V was cut by 2 bases and J by 6 bases, with 10 bases left in between. The CDR3 runs to 13 residues. The germline CDR1 and CDR2 sequences are MNHEY and SVGAGI. The CDR3 sequence: CASSYSRGDGYTF. The CDR3 nucleotides are TGTGCCAGCAGTTACAGCAGGGGTGATGGCTACACCTTC.

The chain joins TRBV7-9 to TRBJ2-1, with 10 positions matching TRBD1. The length of the CDR3 is 15 residues. Trimming removed 7 bases from V and 7 bases from J; junction bases left unmatched: 10. Looked up from germline, CDR1 is SEHNR and CDR2 is FQNEAQ (reference sequence). CDR3: CASTKRGQGTNEQFF. CDR3 DNA: TGTGCCAGCACCAAGCGGGGACAGGGGACTAATGAGCAGTTCTTC.

V is TRBV7-8 and J is TRBJ2-2; D is undetermined. Deletions cut 10 bases from V and 6 bases from J, with 15 bases between. The CDR3 spans 13 residues. Germline assignment: CDR1 SGHVS and CDR2 FQNEAQ. CDR3 amino acids: CANKKVVAGELFF. The CDR3 nucleotides are TGTGCCAATAAAAAAGTGGTGGCCGGGGAGCTGTTTTTT.

For the CDR3, the DNA is TGTGCCTGGAGTACTGGACCGAACACTGAAGCTTTCTTT. Protein product: CAWSTGPNTEAFF. This chain connects TRBV30 to TRBJ1-1, with D uncertain. The germline V gene has CDR1 GTSNPN and CDR2 SVGIG (reference sequence). Trimming removed 2 bases from V and 1 base from J, with 8 bases in between. The CDR3 extends over 13 amino acids.

CDR3 region: CSADGGRNEQFF. The CDR3 DNA reads as TGCAGCGCCGACGGGGGCCGCAATGAGCAGTTCTTC. V is TRBV29-1 and J is TRBJ2-1; D is perhaps TRBD1 or TRBD2 (6 bases each). Trimming stripped 7 bases from V and 6 bases from J, with 13 bases between. CDR1 and CDR2 (germline): SQVTM, ANQGSEA. This CDR3 is built from 12 residues.

The chain joins TRBV20-1 to TRBJ1-2, with D perhaps matching TRBD1 (6 bases). The V gene lost 3 bases and the J gene lost 2 bases, with 16 bases spanning the gap. Germline-derived CDR1 and CDR2 are DFQATT and SNEGSKA (reference sequence). This CDR3 contains 15 residues. CDR3 nucleotides: TGCAGTGCTAGTGGGGGCTTGGCAGGGAACTATGGCTACACCTTC. Protein sequence: CSASGGLAGNYGYTF.

This chain connects TRBV29-1 to TRBJ1-2; a weak D match, TRBD1 (5 bases). From germline, CDR1 is SQVTM and CDR2 ANQGSEA. The V gene lost 4 bases and the J gene lost 2 bases, with 11 bases spanning the gap. The CDR3 sequence is 13 residues long. The CDR3 reads CSVGQGTNYGYTF. CDR3 nucleotides: TGCAGCGTTGGGCAGGGCACAAACTATGGCTACACCTTC.

The chain links TRBV18 to TRBJ1-3; possible D gene TRBD1, 5 bases. CDR1 KGHSH and CDR2 LQKENI come from the germline V gene. V lost 3 bases and J lost 4, with 7 bases in between. This CDR3 has 13 amino acids. As DNA, the CDR3 is TGTGCCAGCTCACCCGACAGCGGAAACACCATATATTTT. Translating it yields CASSPDSGNTIYF.

The chain employs TRBV29-1 and TRBJ2-5, with D possibly being TRBD2 (6 bases). The V gene lost 7 bases and the J gene lost 9 bases, with 18 bases spanning the gap. The CDR3 is 12 amino acids. The germline gives CDR1 SQVTM, CDR2 ANQGSEA. This CDR3 is CSGLGTSVAQYF. CDR3 sequence (DNA): TGCAGCGGCCTGGGGACTTCCGTCGCCCAGTACTTC.

The genes are TRBV15 and TRBJ2-3, with TRBD2 identical over 7 bases. The CDR3 runs 16 residues. The junction had 5 bases not matched to a gene; V was cut back by 0 bases and J by 2 bases. Germline V gives CDR1 LNHNV, CDR2 YYDKDF (reference sequence). For the CDR3, the DNA is TGTGCCACCAGCAGAGAAGGCGGGAGTAACACAGATACGCAGTATTTT. This gives the protein CATSREGGSNTDTQYF. The variable domain in full, completed from reference TRBV15 and TRBJ2-3, reads DAMVIQNPRYQVTQFGKPVTLSCSQTLNHNVMYWYQQKSSQAPKLLFHYYDKDFNNEADTPDNFQSRRPNTSFCFLDIRSPGLGDTAMYLCATSREGGSNTDTQYFGPGTRLTVL.

This clonotype turned up a few times. CDR3 nucleotides: TGTGCCAGCAGTGGCCGGGACACAAATTCACCCCTCCACTTT. Translating it yields CASSGRDTNSPLHF. This chain uses TRBV6-1 with TRBJ1-6, with a possible D match to TRBD1 (6 bases). This CDR3 spans 14 amino acids. Trimming left V 4 bases short and J 7 bases short, with 11 bases between. In germline, CDR1 is MNHNS, CDR2 SASEGT.

This sequence joins TRBV9 and TRBJ1-1; 7 nucleotides align to TRBD1. V was pared by 0 bases and J by 6 bases, with 11 bases of the junction left unmatched. CDR3 length equals 16 residues. Per the germline V gene, CDR1 is SGDLS and CDR2 is YYNGEE. The CDR3 nucleotides read TGTGCCAGCAGCGTAGTTGGCAGGGGGGGAAAAGCTGAAGCTTTCTTT. It translates to CASSVVGRGGKAEAFF.

The CDR3 spells CARGSGGADTQYF. In nucleotides, the CDR3 is TGTGCCCGTGGGTCGGGGGGGGCAGATACGCAGTATTTT. V gene TRBV30 combines with J gene TRBJ2-3, with 8 bases fitting TRBD2. This CDR3 region has 13 residues. V lost 8 bases, J lost 4 bases, and 8 bases stayed unmatched. Per the germline V gene, CDR1 is GTSNPN and CDR2 is SVGIG (reference sequence).

The chain joins TRBV15 to TRBJ1-5; D is possibly TRBD1 (6 bases). Germline CDR1 reads LNHNV; CDR2 reads YYDKDF (reference sequence). The germline V and J ends were trimmed by 1 base and 2 bases, with 15 bases remaining between them. This CDR3 is built from 17 residues. CDR3 DNA: TGTGCCACCAGCAGAGGAGGCTGGCCAGGGGGCAATCAGCCCCAGCATTTT. This translates into CATSRGGWPGGNQPQHF. Looking up the rest from reference TRBV15 and TRBJ1-5 gives the full variable domain: DAMVIQNPRYQVTQFGKPVTLSCSQTLNHNVMYWYQQKSSQAPKLLFHYYDKDFNNEADTPDNFQSRRPNTSFCFLDIRSPGLGDTAMYLCATSRGGWPGGNQPQHFGDGTRLSIL.

The chain couples TRBV27 to TRBJ1-1; tentatively, D is TRBD1 (5 bases). Germline V CDR1 and CDR2: MNHEY, SMNVEV (reference sequence). V dropped 5 bases and J dropped 10 bases, with 14 bases sitting between them. The CDR3 runs 12 residues. Written as DNA, the CDR3 is TGTGCCAGCAGTCCAAACCAGGGAGCAGCTTTCTTT. Translating it yields CASSPNQGAAFF.

The J gene is TRBJ2-2, the V gene TRBV29-1, with 7 bases aligning to TRBD2. This CDR3 region has 14 residues. The V segment lost 4 bases and the J segment 8 bases; nucleotides outside the gene matches: 10. Per germline, CDR1 SQVTM and CDR2 ANQGSEA. As DNA, the CDR3 is TGCAGCGTTGTCAAGGATAGAGCGGGAGGGGAGCTGTTTTTT. It is translated as CSVVKDRAGGELFF.

The chain uses TRBV29-1 and TRBJ2-6; D is undetermined. This CDR3 contains 15 residues. Trimming took 4 bases from V and 0 from J, leaving 10 bases between them. The germline CDR1 and CDR2 sequences are SQVTM and ANQGSEA. CDR3 loop: CSVARATSGANVLTF. CDR3 nucleotide sequence: TGCAGCGTTGCCCGGGCCACCTCTGGGGCCAACGTCCTGACTTTC.

This clonotype appeared once. V and J are TRBV9 and TRBJ1-2, with D unclear. V lost 0 bases and J 8 bases, leaving 8 bases between the germline ends. The CDR3 covers 12 residues. CDR1 and CDR2 from the germline V gene are SGDLS and YYNGEE. The CDR3 coding sequence is TGTGCCAGCAGCGTAGGAGTAAGGGGCTACACCTTC. This translates into CASSVGVRGYTF.